The clone carrying this T cell receptor beta chain was counted only a few times. This sample is drawn from a study of early T cells in non-severe SARS-CoV-2 infection. V shed 4 bases and J 4 bases; nucleotides not matched to a gene: 4. The CDR3 is 15 residues long. Germline V gene sequence: CDR1 SGDLS, CDR2 YYNGEE. Separate cDNA molecules each had unique molecular identifiers attached to them. Each CDR3 protein gets one entry after TCRdb re-called the 5' RACE reads with MiXCR. The table lists under 90,000 distinct CDR3 sequences, roughly 15% of them singletons. The specimen sequenced was whole blood. This chain joins TRBV9 and TRBJ2-3; 12 bases match TRBD1. The source of this sequence is an adult who was a healthcare worker with PCR-confirmed SARS-CoV-2 infection or an uninfected control (not recorded which). The CDR3 region is CASSRRDRGPDTQYF. The CDR3 DNA sequence: TGTGCCAGCAGCCGCCGGGACAGGGGGCCAGATACGCAGTATTTT.